The rows below give T cell receptor beta chains drawn from one sample of a study of cytomegalovirus exposure and HLA in healthy donors. Using immunoSEQ multiplex PCR, the repertoire was profiled, and TCRdb retains in-frame clones only, with some absent. The sample lists 150,000 to 200,000 clones, 83% occurring once. The sequenced sample was PBMCs. The receptors stem from a man aged 45-65 years in good health and CMV-seropositive. Each CDR3 is given with its conserved first and last residue. D genes are given only for firm matches. Not every row has a clone size; where given, it reads once, few, many or a size class.

d_gene,abundance,j_gene,v_gene,CDR3nt,CDR3aa
.,.,TRBJ2-7,TRBV7-8,TGTGCCAGCAGCCGGGATAAACAGGGTATCGAGCAGTACTTC,CASSRDKQGIEQYF
.,.,TRBJ1-2,TRBV5-4,TGTGCCAGCAGCTACCCAACAGCTAACTATGGCTACACCTTC,CASSYPTANYGYTF
TRBD1,few,TRBJ1-4,TRBV5-1,TGCGCCAGCAGCGTTGCCGGGACAGCTAATGAAAAACTGTTTTTT,CASSVAGTANEKLFF
TRBD1,once,TRBJ1-2,TRBV23-1,TGCGCCAGCAGTCAATCATACAAAGGGACAGCGTTCTATGGCTACACCTTC,CASSQSYKGTAFYGYTF
.,.,TRBJ2-3,TRBV10-3,TGTGCCATCAGTGATCCTAGCACAGATACGCAGTATTTT,CAISDPSTDTQYF
.,.,TRBJ1-2,TRBV2,TGTGCCAGCAGCCAGGTCCTATATGGCTACACCTTC,CASSQVLYGYTF
TRBD2,.,TRBJ2-3,TRBV6-1,TGTGCCAGCAGTGCCTGGACTAGCGGGCGCACAGATACGCAGTATTTT,CASSAWTSGRTDTQYF
TRBD1,.,TRBJ1-4,TRBV29-1,TGCAGCGTTGAAAAGACAGGGAGGAATGAAAAACTGTTTTTT,CSVEKTGRNEKLFF
.,.,TRBJ1-1,TRBV10-3,TGTGCCACCCTACCGGGTGCAGTCGCTATTTTAGCGAACACTGAAGCTTTCTTT,CATLPGAVAILANTEAFF
TRBD2,few,TRBJ2-5,TRBV7-7,TGTGCCAGCAGCTTCGGGACTAGCGAGACCCAGTACTTC,CASSFGTSETQYF
.,few,TRBJ2-2,TRBV7-9,TGTTCCAGCAGCTTATCGACATCTCCAGCCGGGGAGCTGTTTTTT,CSSSLSTSPAGELFF
.,.,TRBJ1-1,TRBV9,TGTGCCAGCAGCGGTTTGAGGACCGTAGGAAAGGGGTACACTGAAGCTTTCTTT,CASSGLRTVGKGYTEAFF
.,.,TRBJ2-2,TRBV19,TGTGCCAGTAGTATATCTAGATTGAACACCGGGGAGCTGTTTTTT,CASSISRLNTGELFF
TRBD1,.,TRBJ1-2,TRBV5-1,TGCGCCAGCAGCCCAGGGGGAAACTATGGCTACACCTTC,CASSPGGNYGYTF
TRBD2,.,TRBJ2-5,TRBV27,TGTGCCAGCAGGGGACTAGCGGGGGCCGCCGTAGAGACCCAGTACTTC,CASRGLAGAAVETQYF
.,.,TRBJ1-2,TRBV30,TGTGCCTGGAGCCTTAACTATGGCTACACCTTC,CAWSLNYGYTF
TRBD1,.,TRBJ2-7,TRBV9,TGTGCCAGCAGCAGAACCGGGACAGGGTTCTCCGAGCAGTACTTC,CASSRTGTGFSEQYF
TRBD2,.,TRBJ2-2,TRBV4-1,TGCGCCAGCAGCCCGGAAGGCACTAGCGGGCGAAACACCGGGGAGCTGTTTTTT,CASSPEGTSGRNTGELFF
.,.,TRBJ1-5,TRBV2,TGTGCCAGCAGTGAAGCCGACAGAGACAATCAGCCCCAGCATTTT,CASSEADRDNQPQHF
.,.,TRBJ2-3,TRBV5-6,TGTGCCAGCAGCGTGGGACTTCACGGCACAGATACGCAGTATTTT,CASSVGLHGTDTQYF
TRBD1,.,TRBJ1-1,TRBV18,TGTGCCAGCTGGCACGACAGGGGTGGCACTGAAGCTTTCTTT,CASWHDRGGTEAFF
.,.,TRBJ2-3,TRBV5-1,TGCGCCAGCAGCTATCTAACGGGGAGCACAGATACGCAGTATTTT,CASSYLTGSTDTQYF
TRBD2,.,TRBJ2-7,TRBV13,TGTGCCAGCAGCCCCCTTAGCGGGGGGGCGGACGAGCAGTACTTC,CASSPLSGGADEQYF
.,once,TRBJ1-1,TRBV30,TGTGCCTGGAGCGGGTTTTCTGAAGCTTTCTTT,CAWSGFSEAFF
TRBD2,.,TRBJ2-7,TRBV27,TGTGCCAGCCGGACTAGCGGGAGTAGATACGAGCAGTACTTC,CASRTSGSRYEQYF
TRBD1,.,TRBJ2-2,TRBV27,TGTGCCAGCACCTCGGGGACAGTTAACACCGGGGAGCTGTTTTTT,CASTSGTVNTGELFF
TRBD1,.,TRBJ2-7,TRBV2,TGTGCCAGCAGTGGACAGGGTTACGAGCAGTACTTC,CASSGQGYEQYF
TRBD1,.,TRBJ1-2,TRBV6-6,TGTGCCAGCAGTTACTCGCAGGGGGCTGATGGCTACACCTTC,CASSYSQGADGYTF
.,.,TRBJ2-7,TRBV30,TGTGCCTGGAGTGTCGGACAGTTATACGAGCAGTACTTC,CAWSVGQLYEQYF
TRBD1,.,TRBJ2-6,TRBV29-1,TGCAGCGTGCCGGGACAGGCGGGCTCTGGGGCCAACGTCCTGACTTTC,CSVPGQAGSGANVLTF
.,few,TRBJ2-7,TRBV7-3,TGTGCCAGCAGCGCGGGCCCTGAGAACGAGCAGTACTTC,CASSAGPENEQYF
TRBD1,once,TRBJ2-7,TRBV19,TGTGCCAGTAGTATCACGCAGGGGGCTTCATACGAGCAGTACTTC,CASSITQGASYEQYF
.,.,TRBJ2-3,TRBV5-1,TGCGCCAGCAGCTTGCGGTTAGTGACAGATACGCAGTATTTT,CASSLRLVTDTQYF
TRBD2,.,TRBJ2-3,TRBV2,TGTGCCAGCAGAGAGCGGGGGGGCCTTGGCACAGATACGCAGTATTTT,CASRERGGLGTDTQYF
.,.,TRBJ2-6,TRBV28,TGTGCCAGCAGTCCCTTTTGGACATTAACCTCTGGGGCCAACGTCCTGACTTTC,CASSPFWTLTSGANVLTF
.,.,TRBJ1-2,TRBV29-1,TGCAGCGTTGAAGATCCGGCGGCTAACTATGGCTACACCTTC,CSVEDPAANYGYTF
TRBD1,.,TRBJ2-7,TRBV7-6,TGTGCCAGCAGCCTCGGGGGGACAGGGCCCTACGAGCAGTACTTC,CASSLGGTGPYEQYF
TRBD1,.,TRBJ1-1,TRBV28,TGTGCCAGCTTTGACAGGGAGGAGTTTGGGGCTTTCTTT,CASFDREEFGAFF
.,.,TRBJ1-2,TRBV30,TGTGCCTGGAACCCACTTCGACTTTATGGCTACACCTTC,CAWNPLRLYGYTF
.,few,TRBJ2-5,TRBV6-5,TGTGCCAGCAGTGTGAACAGGGCAAAAGAGACCCAGTACTTC,CASSVNRAKETQYF
.,.,TRBJ1-6,TRBV4-3,TGCGCCAGCAGCCAAGGCGGACGGGATGTGTCACCCCTCCACTTT,CASSQGGRDVSPLHF
.,.,TRBJ2-1,TRBV9,TGTGCCAGCAGCCCGGGCCAGGGTGAGCAGTTCTTC,CASSPGQGEQFF
TRBD2,.,TRBJ2-1,TRBV19,TGTGCCAGTAGTATTAGGCGGGAGGGGGGCAATGAGCAGTTCTTC,CASSIRREGGNEQFF
TRBD1,.,TRBJ1-1,TRBV2,TGTGCCAGCCGGGACAGGCCGAACACTGAAGCTTTCTTT,CASRDRPNTEAFF
.,.,TRBJ1-1,TRBV28,TGTGCCAGCAGTGACCTTAGACAGACCACTGAAGCTTTCTTT,CASSDLRQTTEAFF
.,.,TRBJ1-2,TRBV19,TGTGCCAGTACCCGGGGACAATTACCTGGCTACACCTTC,CASTRGQLPGYTF
.,.,TRBJ2-7,TRBV9,TGTGCCAGCAGCGTAGGGGGGCGGGAGAGGAACGAGCAGTACTTC,CASSVGGRERNEQYF
.,.,TRBJ2-2,TRBV25-1,TGTGCCAGCAGTCGGTCTACGGGGGCGAACACCGGGGAGCTGTTTTTT,CASSRSTGANTGELFF
.,.,TRBJ2-1,TRBV4-1,TGCGCCAGCAGCCAAGCCGGGGTGGATGAGCAGTTCTTC,CASSQAGVDEQFF
.,.,TRBJ2-7,TRBV2,TGTGCCAGTCTACAGGGAATCGGCTACGAGCAGTACTTC,CASLQGIGYEQYF
.,.,TRBJ2-2,TRBV30,TGTGCCTGGGAAGGACTATCAGCGGGCACCGGGGAGCTGTTTTTT,CAWEGLSAGTGELFF
.,.,TRBJ1-6,TRBV4-1,TGCGCCAGCAGCTCGAACGACTGGGCCCTCCACTTT,CASSSNDWALHF
.,.,TRBJ2-1,TRBV5-1,TGCGCCAGCAGCCAGAACTACAATGAGCAGTTCTTC,CASSQNYNEQFF
.,.,TRBJ1-2,TRBV7-9,TGTGCCAGCAGCTTAGAGGCAGGGGATGGCTACACCTTC,CASSLEAGDGYTF
.,.,TRBJ1-4,TRBV2,TGTGCCAGCAGTGTCCAGGGAGGTGAAAAACTGTTTTTT,CASSVQGGEKLFF
.,.,TRBJ1-1,TRBV28,TGTGCCAGCACCCCGACAGCTAACACTGAAGCTTTCTTT,CASTPTANTEAFF
TRBD2,.,TRBJ2-5,TRBV14,TGTGCCAGCAGCCAAGATTTCGGGACTAGCGGAGAGACCCAGTACTTC,CASSQDFGTSGETQYF
TRBD1,.,TRBJ2-7,TRBV5-4,TGTGCCAGCAGCCTATACAGGGGCCACGAGCAGTACTTC,CASSLYRGHEQYF